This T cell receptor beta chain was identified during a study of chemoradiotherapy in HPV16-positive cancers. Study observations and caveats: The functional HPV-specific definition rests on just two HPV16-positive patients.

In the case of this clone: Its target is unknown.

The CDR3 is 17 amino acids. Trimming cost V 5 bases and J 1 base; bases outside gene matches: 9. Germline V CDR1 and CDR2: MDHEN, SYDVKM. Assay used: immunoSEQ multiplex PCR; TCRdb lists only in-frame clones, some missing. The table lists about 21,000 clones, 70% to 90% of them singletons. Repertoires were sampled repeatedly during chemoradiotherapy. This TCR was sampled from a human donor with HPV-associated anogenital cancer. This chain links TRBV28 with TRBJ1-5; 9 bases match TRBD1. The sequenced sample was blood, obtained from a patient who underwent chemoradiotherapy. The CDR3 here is CASSQSRDRASNQPQHF. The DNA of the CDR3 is TGTGCCAGCAGTCAGTCCCGGGACAGGGCCAGCAATCAGCCCCAGCATTTT.